This T cell receptor beta chain was captured in a study of cytomegalovirus exposure and HLA in healthy donors. 60 Vbeta and 13 Jbeta primers were used in PCR. Using immunoSEQ multiplex PCR, the repertoire was profiled, and TCRdb retains in-frame clones only, with some absent. The sample shows fewer than 300,000 clones, 86% of them seen only once. The germline CDR1 and CDR2 sequences are PRHDT and FYEKMQ (reference sequence). CDR3 length equals 15 residues. The V and J ends lost 2 bases and 3 bases respectively, with 14 bases between them. This chain uses TRBV13 with TRBJ2-7; TRBD2 might be the D (6 bases). The clonotype comes from a man aged 35 to 55 in good health and CMV-seropositive. The sequenced sample consisted of PBMCs. Written as DNA, the CDR3 is TGTGCCAGCAGCTTATCCGGGGGATCGGGCTACGAGCAGTACTTC. Its protein product is CASSLSGGSGYEQYF. Looking up the rest from reference TRBV13 and TRBJ2-7 gives the full variable domain: AAGVIQSPRHLIKEKRETATLKCYPIPRHDTVYWYQQGPGQDPQFLISFYEKMQSDKGSIPDRFSAQQFSDYHSELNMSSLELGDSALYFCASSLSGGSGYEQYFGPGTRLTVT.